The 19 T cell receptor beta chains in this list originate from one sample, sequenced in a study of blood T cell repertoires in COVID-19 (dated by TCRdb to about 2020). The library relied on the immunoSEQ multiplex PCR assay. Here the immuneACCESS table is served through TCRdb, limited to in-frame sequences with V and J called. Missing clones are a known gap in these copies; in checked studies unresolved V genes cover under half, and the rest lacks a known reason. Counted in this sample were about 310,000 clones; around 87% of them appeared once. 1% of the sample belongs to the ten largest clones. Sequencing was done on a sample of peripheral blood. The source of these receptors is a man between 50 and 59 years old with active or convalescent COVID-19.

The V and J genes are TRBV13 and TRBJ2-7, with 8 nucleotides matching TRBD2. With V trimmed by 5 bases and J by 0 bases, 6 bases remained unmatched. The CDR3 is 15 amino acids. CDR1 is PRHDT and CDR2 is FYEKMQ in the germline V gene (reference sequence). CDR3 loop: CASSRSGVSSYEQYF. CDR3 nucleotides: TGTGCCAGCAGCCGTAGCGGGGTTAGCTCCTACGAGCAGTACTTC.

V usage is TRBV5-1 and J usage is TRBJ1-3; tentatively, D is TRBD1 (5 bases). The CDR3 is made up of 15 amino acids. V was clipped by 3 bases and J by 4 bases, with 14 bases between them. Germline lookup yields CDR1 SGHRS and CDR2 YFSETQ. The CDR3 nucleotides are TGCGCCAGCAGCTCCCAGGGTACACTAGGAAACACCATATATTTT. Amino acids: CASSSQGTLGNTIYF.

The J gene is TRBJ1-5, the V gene TRBV27, with D tentatively TRBD1 (6 bases). V was shortened by 2 bases and J by 5 bases, with 10 bases between the two germline ends. The CDR3 spans 14 residues. Germline loops: CDR1 MNHEY, CDR2 SMNVEV (reference sequence). CDR3 in amino acids: CASSLGGSHQPQHF. The DNA of the CDR3 is TGTGCCAGCAGTTTAGGGGGCTCGCATCAGCCCCAGCATTTT.

This chain joins TRBV2 and TRBJ1-4; possible D gene TRBD1, 5 bases. Germline assignment: CDR1 SNHLY and CDR2 FYNNEI. V was clipped by 4 bases and J by 8 bases, with 11 bases between them. This CDR3 contains 13 residues. In DNA, the CDR3 is TGTGCCAGCAGTGTCAGGGCTGGAGAAAAACTGTTTTTT. Translated, it gives CASSVRAGEKLFF.

This chain joins TRBV18 and TRBJ1-5; TRBD1 matches at 11 bases. The V gene end was trimmed by 4 bases and the J gene end by 4 bases; junction bases not matched to a gene: 6. The CDR3 sequence is 16 residues long. The germline V gene encodes CDR1 KGHSH and CDR2 LQKENI. CDR3 DNA: TGTGCCAGCTCACACTCCGGGACAGGGGGAAATCAGCCCCAGCATTTT. It codes for CASSHSGTGGNQPQHF.

J is TRBJ2-1 and V is TRBV7-9; tentatively, D is TRBD1 (6 bases). CDR3 length equals 15 residues. Germline CDR1 reads SEHNR; CDR2 reads FQNEAQ (reference sequence). With 3 bases removed from V and 5 bases from J, the gap between germline ends came to 14 bases. Written as DNA, the CDR3 is TGTGCCAGCAGCTTCCAGGGGAAGGTGGACAATGAGCAGTTCTTC. It translates to CASSFQGKVDNEQFF.

The chain employs TRBV28 and TRBJ1-2, with 7 nucleotides matching TRBD1. Germline-derived CDR1 and CDR2 are MDHEN and SYDVKM. CDR3 length equals 12 residues. V lost 5 bases and J lost 10; bases outside the gene matches: 7. CDR3 sequence: CASSPDRLDYTF. CDR3 bases: TGTGCCAGCAGTCCGGACAGGTTGGACTACACCTTC.

The rearrangement joins TRBV20-1 to TRBJ1-1, with a possible D match to TRBD1 (6 bases). With 3 bases removed from V and 7 bases from J, the gap between germline ends came to 15 bases. This CDR3 has 13 residues. Germline CDR1 is DFQATT and CDR2 is SNEGSKA (reference sequence). In DNA form, the CDR3 reads TGCAGTGCTAGTACAGGGAATTGGGGTGAAGCTTTCTTT. Protein sequence: CSASTGNWGEAFF.

This chain joins TRBV25-1 and TRBJ2-1, with TRBD2 identical over 12 bases. The CDR3 loop spans 15 amino acids. The germline V gene encodes CDR1 MGHDK and CDR2 SYGVNS. Germline trimming cut 4 bases from V and 7 bases from J; bases unmatched to any gene: 5. The CDR3 region has the DNA TGTGCCAGCAGTGGCGGACTAGCGGGGTCAAATGAGCAGTTCTTC. This gives the protein CASSGGLAGSNEQFF.

This clone was recorded only once. The chain recombines TRBV27 with TRBJ2-2; 8 nucleotides agree with TRBD2. CDR1 is MNHEY and CDR2 is SMNVEV in the germline V gene (reference sequence). The CDR3 spans 15 residues. Trimming removed 6 bases from V and 2 bases from J; junction bases left unmatched: 5. The CDR3 here is CASSPGLENTGELFF. The CDR3 nucleotides are TGTGCCAGCAGCCCGGGACTAGAAAACACCGGGGAGCTGTTTTTT.

The chain is built from TRBV28 and TRBJ2-6; D perhaps matches TRBD1 (5 bases). The CDR3 extends over 15 amino acids. CDR1 and CDR2 from the germline V gene are MDHEN and SYDVKM. V dropped 7 bases and J dropped 0 bases, with 10 bases sitting between them. CDR3 in amino acids: CASTQGNSGANVLTF. CDR3 sequence (DNA): TGTGCCAGCACTCAGGGAAACTCTGGGGCCAACGTCCTGACTTTC.

This clone was detected once. The chain is built from TRBV27 and TRBJ2-2, with D maybe TRBD2 (5 bases). The CDR3 loop spans 14 amino acids. V was cut by 5 bases and J by 7 bases, with 14 bases left in between. The germline gives CDR1 MNHEY, CDR2 SMNVEV (reference sequence). The CDR3 here is CASSPMAAGGELFF. The DNA for the CDR3 is TGTGCCAGCAGTCCTATGGCGGCGGGCGGGGAGCTGTTTTTT.

The chain combines TRBV29-1 with TRBJ2-5, with TRBD1 matching 10 bases. The CDR3 consists of 15 residues. Germline loops: CDR1 SQVTM, CDR2 ANQGSEA. Trimming took 4 bases from V and 9 from J; bases not matched to a gene: 14. The DNA of the CDR3 is TGCAGCGTTGTGGGGGGTTTGAGACAGGGGGCCGCCCAGTACTTC. This codes for CSVVGGLRQGAAQYF.

This clone showed up just a few times. This sample also contains other DNA sequences that code for the same CDR3. CDR3 sequence (DNA): TGTGCCAGCAGTGAGTATCAGGGGGCTGGCTATGGCTACACCTTC. Protein sequence: CASSEYQGAGYGYTF. This rearrangement joins TRBV25-1 to TRBJ1-2; TRBD1 agrees at 8 bases. Germline V gene sequence: CDR1 MGHDK, CDR2 SYGVNS. CDR3 length: 15 residues. The V segment lost 3 bases and the J segment 4 bases; nucleotides outside the gene matches: 7.

This sequence joins TRBV27 and TRBJ1-2; 10 positions match TRBD1. Germline CDR1 MNHEY, CDR2 SMNVEV (reference sequence). There are 16 residues in the CDR3. Unmatched junction bases numbered 10, after V lost 5 bases and J lost 4 bases. CDR3 residues: CASSPSPGQGTYGYTF. CDR3 nucleotides: TGTGCCAGCAGTCCATCTCCGGGACAGGGGACCTATGGCTACACCTTC.

This chain links TRBV7-9 with TRBJ2-1; 12 bases agree with TRBD2. V shed 2 bases and J 5 bases; nucleotides not matched to a gene: 1. Per germline, CDR1 SEHNR and CDR2 FQNEAQ (reference sequence). The CDR3 has 15 residues. CDR3 DNA sequence: TGTGCCAGCAGCTTACTAGCGGGAGGGGACAATGAGCAGTTCTTC. Residues: CASSLLAGGDNEQFF.

The chain uses TRBV7-3 and TRBJ1-6, with D unclear. Germline CDR1 SGHTA, CDR2 FQGTGA. The V end was cut by 1 base, the J end by 10 bases, with 8 bases between. CDR3 length equals 13 residues. This CDR3 reads CASSLSDTSPLHF. The CDR3 DNA sequence: TGTGCCAGCAGCTTAAGCGATACCTCACCCCTCCACTTT. Filled out from reference TRBV7-3 and TRBJ1-6, the complete variable domain reads GAGVSQTPSNKVTEKGKYVELRCDPISGHTALYWYRQSLGQGPEFLIYFQGTGAADDSGLPNDRFFAVRPEGSVSTLKIQRTERGDSAVYLCASSLSDTSPLHFGNGTRLTVT.

This clone is a singleton in its sample. This rearrangement joins TRBV19 to TRBJ1-3; D remains ambiguous. The V gene lost 5 bases and the J gene lost 2 bases, with 7 bases spanning the gap. Germline V lookup: CDR1 LNHDA, CDR2 SQIVND (reference sequence). This CDR3 region has 13 residues. In nucleotides, the CDR3 is TGTGCCAGTAGTCCCCGTCCTGGAAACACCATATATTTT. This sequence encodes CASSPRPGNTIYF.

The rearrangement uses TRBV6-5 and TRBJ2-7, with 7 bases identical to TRBD1. The ends lost 5 bases at V and 2 bases at J; junction bases unmatched: 9. Germline assignment: CDR1 MNHEY and CDR2 SVGAGI. This CDR3 is built from 15 residues. The CDR3 is CASSPTGDTTYEQYF. CDR3 bases: TGTGCCAGCAGTCCCACAGGGGATACAACCTACGAGCAGTACTTC.